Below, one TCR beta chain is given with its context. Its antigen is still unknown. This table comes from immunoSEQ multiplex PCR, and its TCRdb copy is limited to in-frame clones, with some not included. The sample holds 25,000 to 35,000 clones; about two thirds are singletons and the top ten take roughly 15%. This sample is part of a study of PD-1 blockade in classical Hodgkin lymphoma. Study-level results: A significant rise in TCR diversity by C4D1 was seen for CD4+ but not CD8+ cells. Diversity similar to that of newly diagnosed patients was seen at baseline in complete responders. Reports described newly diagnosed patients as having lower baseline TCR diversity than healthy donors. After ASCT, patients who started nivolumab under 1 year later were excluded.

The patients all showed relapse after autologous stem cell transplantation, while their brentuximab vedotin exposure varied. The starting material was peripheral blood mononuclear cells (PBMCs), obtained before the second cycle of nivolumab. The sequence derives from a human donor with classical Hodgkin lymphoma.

CDR3 sequence reads: CASSGGYTEAFF. CDR3 nucleotide sequence: TGTGCCAGCAGTGGGGGCTACACTGAAGCTTTCTTT. The chain couples TRBV2 to TRBJ1-1; weak D call: TRBD1 (5 bases). V was cut by 4 bases and J by 3 bases, with 6 bases left in between. Germline CDR1 is SNHLY and CDR2 is FYNNEI. The CDR3 is made up of 12 amino acids.